This T cell receptor (beta chain) was captured in a study of blood T cell repertoires in COVID-19. Study summary: Some COVID-19 samples were acute and others convalescent; all came from the United States, Italy and Spain. Sample material is recorded as cDNA or gDNA derived from T cells, B-cell-depleted T cells, or PBMCs.

Losses at the gene ends were 4 bases for V and 5 bases for J; bases not matched to a gene: 10. Germline V gene lookup returns CDR1 SGDLS and CDR2 YYNGEE. This CDR3 is 15 amino acids long. Original processing methods: Counts of nucleated cells, estimated from reference gene primer amplification, were obtained. Clones were read by immunoSEQ multiplex PCR, and TCRdb kept only the in-frame ones, dropping some. That table supplies the V and J calls and clone size; D and trimming were determined from the DNA. The sample shows a few hundred thousand clones, approximately 86% of them seen only once. The source is a man aged 25 to 40 with active or convalescent COVID-19. Sequencing was done on a sample of peripheral blood. V is TRBV9 and J is TRBJ1-2; 8 bases map to TRBD1. As DNA, the CDR3 is TGTGCCAGCAGCACGACAGGGGTGAAAGAATATGGCTACACCTTC. Translation gives CASSTTGVKEYGYTF.